This paragraph reports one T cell receptor (beta chain). Its target is not known. Libraries were prepared by immunoSEQ multiplex PCR; TCRdb keeps only in-frame clonotypes and omits some of them. Of approximately 130,000 clones listed, roughly 92% are singletons. These data originate in a study of T cell responses to AZD1222 COVID-19 vaccine. General study findings and limits: After the peak T cell response, and only then, were repertoires sampled. Donors were chiefly white British, with a greater number of females, and clonal diversity was perhaps underestimated. Baseline seropositivity occurred in only a handful of AZD1222 recipients. Unmutated regions of variants are reportedly targeted by nearly half of spike-specific TCRs.

The source is an adult who received the AZD1222 COVID-19 vaccine. This specimen consisted of peripheral blood, obtained 28 days after the second AZD1222 dose.

CDR3 protein: CSAHPTGGREQYF. The CDR3 bases are TGCAGCGCCCACCCGACAGGGGGCAGGGAGCAGTACTTC. The chain has TRBV29-1 and TRBJ2-7; 10 nucleotides align to TRBD1. Losses at the gene ends were 7 bases for V and 7 bases for J; bases not matched to a gene: 10. Germline values: CDR1 SQVTM, CDR2 ANQGSEA. This CDR3 is 13 amino acids long.